These 18 T cell receptor beta chains share one sample of origin, sequenced in a study of T cells in localized non-small cell lung cancer. Only in-frame clones appear in the TCRdb table, and some are missing; sequencing was by immunoSEQ multiplex PCR. The sample holds some 19,000 clones, 85% to 95% seen once. Sequenced here: peripheral blood, sampled before any cancer treatment. The receptors here all came from a male donor older than 55 with stage I squamous cell lung carcinoma.

This chain links TRBV2 with TRBJ2-7; D remains ambiguous. The CDR3 consists of 12 residues. Trimming removed 6 bases from V and 2 bases from J, with 8 bases in between. Germline values: CDR1 SNHLY, CDR2 FYNNEI. The CDR3 nucleotides read TGTGCCAGCAGCCACGGACCCTACGAGCAGTACTTC. As protein: CASSHGPYEQYF.

V and J are TRBV15 and TRBJ2-2; no clear D. The CDR3 sequence is 13 residues long. Trimming pared 4 bases from V and 1 base from J, leaving 4 bases between. The germline V gene encodes CDR1 LNHNV and CDR2 YYDKDF (reference sequence). In DNA form, the CDR3 reads TGTGCCACCAGCACCATGAACACCGGGGAGCTGTTTTTT. Its translation: CATSTMNTGELFF.

The V and J genes are TRBV5-6 and TRBJ2-3, with D possibly matching TRBD1 (6 bases). V was trimmed by 5 bases and J by 8 bases, leaving 12 bases between them. The CDR3 sequence is 12 residues long. Germline assignment: CDR1 SGHDT and CDR2 YYEEEE. The CDR3 DNA follows: TGTGCCAGCAGTTCAGGGGTGGCTACGCAGTATTTT. The encoded protein is CASSSGVATQYF.

V is TRBV30 and J is TRBJ2-5, with D tentatively TRBD2 (5 bases). CDR1 and CDR2 (germline): GTSNPN, SVGIG (reference sequence). V was shortened by 0 bases and J by 5 bases, with 7 bases between the two germline ends. The CDR3 runs 12 residues. The DNA for the CDR3 is TGTGCCTGGAGTGTTGGCGGGGAGACCCAGTACTTC. It translates to CAWSVGGETQYF.

V usage is TRBV7-2 and J usage is TRBJ1-1; D not certain. Deletions cut 4 bases from V and 5 bases from J, with 14 bases between. The CDR3 totals 14 residues. The germline gives CDR1 SGHTA, CDR2 FQGNSA. This CDR3 is CASSWKGGGTEAFF. As DNA, the CDR3 is TGTGCCAGCAGCTGGAAAGGAGGAGGGACTGAAGCTTTCTTT.

The chain recombines TRBV9 with TRBJ2-1; 13 bases align to TRBD2. This CDR3 region has 17 residues. From germline, CDR1 is SGDLS and CDR2 YYNGEE. The junction had 4 bases not matched to a gene; V was cut back by 3 bases and J by 1 base. The CDR3, as DNA: TGTGCCAGCAGCGACCGGACTAGCGGGAGTTCCTACAATGAGCAGTTCTTC. As protein: CASSDRTSGSSYNEQFF.

The chain has TRBV6-6 and TRBJ2-5, with D perhaps assigned TRBD1 or TRBD2 (5 bases each). With 4 bases removed from V and 5 bases from J, the gap between germline ends came to 14 bases. CDR3 length: 14 amino acids. Germline CDR1 and CDR2: MNHNY and SVGAGI (reference sequence). The CDR3 loop reads CASSSGLWGETQYF. DNA of the CDR3: TGTGCCAGCAGTTCCGGGCTGTGGGGGGAGACCCAGTACTTC.

The chain couples TRBV6-1 to TRBJ2-7, with 9 bases that match TRBD1. The junction had 0 bases not matched to a gene; V was cut back by 3 bases and J by 3 bases. This CDR3 is 13 amino acids long. CDR1 is MNHNS and CDR2 is SASEGT in the germline V gene. In nucleotides, the CDR3 is TGTGCCAGCAGTGAGGACAGGGGCTACGAGCAGTACTTC. It codes for CASSEDRGYEQYF.

The chain has TRBV25-1 and TRBJ1-1, with TRBD1 matching over 7 bases. CDR3 size: 13 residues. The germline gives CDR1 MGHDK, CDR2 SYGVNS. With V trimmed by 4 bases and J by 5 bases, 4 bases remained unmatched. In nucleotides, the CDR3 is TGTGCCAGCAGTGGCACAGGGGTTACTGAAGCTTTCTTT. Protein product: CASSGTGVTEAFF. Variable domain in full (rest from reference TRBV25-1 and TRBJ1-1): EADIYQTPRYLVIGTGKKITLECSQTMGHDKMYWYQQDPGMELHLIHYSYGVNSTEKGDLSSESTVSRIRTEHFPLTLESARPSHTSQYLCASSGTGVTEAFFGQGTRLTVV.

The V call is TRBV21-1, the J call TRBJ2-1; the listed D gene, TRBD2, was not tested against the DNA. TRBV21-1 is a recognized pseudogene. This CDR3 has 17 amino acids. The CDR3 DNA reads TGTGCCAGCAGCAAAGGGGGGTTGAGCGGGAGGGAAAATGAGCAGTTCTTC. This gives the protein CASSKGGLSGRENEQFF.

J is TRBJ2-2 and V is TRBV7-8; 9 bases are a match to TRBD1. J lost 6 bases, V lost 0 bases, and 8 bases had no gene match. Germline CDR1 reads SGHVS; CDR2 reads FQNEAQ. The CDR3 has 17 residues. The CDR3 coding sequence is TGTGCCAGCAGCTTAGCTTGGGGCGGACAGGGGTCCGGGGAGCTGTTTTTT. The encoded protein is CASSLAWGGQGSGELFF.

The chain recombines TRBV5-1 with TRBJ2-1; 9 positions match TRBD2. The CDR3 sequence is 16 residues long. Trimming removed 7 bases from V and 2 bases from J; junction bases left unmatched: 10. Looked up from germline, CDR1 is SGHRS and CDR2 is YFSETQ. CDR3 sequence reads: CASGDLTSGTYNEQFF. DNA for the CDR3: TGCGCCAGCGGAGATTTGACTAGCGGAACCTACAATGAGCAGTTCTTC. The whole variable domain, filled in from reference TRBV5-1 and TRBJ2-1, reads KAGVTQTPRYLIKTRGQQVTLSCSPISGHRSVSWYQQTPGQGLQFLFEYFSETQRNKGNFPGRFSGRQFSNSRSEMNVSTLELGDSALYLCASGDLTSGTYNEQFFGPGTRLTVL.

The count of this clone is one. In DNA, the CDR3 is TGTGCCAGCAGCGGGACAGGGACCTTTAATCAGCCCCAGCATTTT. Translating gives CASSGTGTFNQPQHF. The rearrangement links TRBV28 to TRBJ1-5; 9 bases line up with TRBD1. J lost 4 bases, V lost 6 bases, and 7 bases had no gene match. Germline V gene lookup returns CDR1 MDHEN and CDR2 SYDVKM. The CDR3 length is 15 residues.

This clone turned up a few times. In DNA, the CDR3 is TGTGCCAGCAGCTTGACCCATCAGCAGCCCCAGCATTTT. Translation: CASSLTHQQPQHF. V and J are TRBV7-2 and TRBJ1-5; D is undetermined. Per the germline V gene, CDR1 is SGHTA and CDR2 is FQGNSA. Trimming cost V 3 bases and J 7 bases, with 10 bases left between them. This CDR3 contains 13 residues.

The V and J genes are TRBV19 and TRBJ2-7, with TRBD2 identical over 10 bases. This CDR3 has 15 residues. V shed 5 bases, J shed 6 bases, and the junction held 10 bases outside the gene matches. Per the germline V gene, CDR1 is LNHDA and CDR2 is SQIVND (reference sequence). The CDR3 DNA reads TGTGCCAGTAGTCCCGACAGCGGGAGGGGGTCCGAGCAGTACTTC. The encoded protein is CASSPDSGRGSEQYF.

The rearrangement uses TRBV28 and TRBJ2-2, with 8 bases aligning to TRBD2. The V gene end was trimmed by 8 bases and the J gene end by 7 bases; junction bases not matched to a gene: 3. The V gene's germline CDR1 is MDHEN and CDR2 SYDVKM. The CDR3 is 12 residues long. The CDR3, as DNA: TGTGCCAGCCGGACTAGCCACGGGGAGCTGTTTTTT. As protein: CASRTSHGELFF. Filled out from reference TRBV28 and TRBJ2-2, the complete variable domain reads DVKVTQSSRYLVKRTGEKVFLECVQDMDHENMFWYRQDPGLGLRLIYFSYDVKMKEKGDIPEGYSVSREKKERFSLILESASTNQTSMYLCASRTSHGELFFGEGSRLTVL.

This chain uses TRBV25-1 with TRBJ1-1, with D uncertain. The CDR3 totals 14 residues. Germline V lookup: CDR1 MGHDK, CDR2 SYGVNS. Trimming took 10 bases from V and 1 from J, leaving 16 bases between them. CDR3 nucleotide sequence: TGTGCCACTTCCTTAGACGGTCCGAACACTGAAGCTTTCTTT. It yields the protein CATSLDGPNTEAFF.

The rearrangement links TRBV7-9 to TRBJ1-2; D remains unclear. The CDR3 runs 13 residues. CDR1 is SEHNR and CDR2 is FQNEAQ in the germline V gene (reference sequence). With 3 bases removed from V and 3 bases from J, the gap between germline ends came to 8 bases. CDR3 coding DNA: TGTGCCAGCAGCTTTGAACTACACTATGGCTACACCTTC. This gives the protein CASSFELHYGYTF.